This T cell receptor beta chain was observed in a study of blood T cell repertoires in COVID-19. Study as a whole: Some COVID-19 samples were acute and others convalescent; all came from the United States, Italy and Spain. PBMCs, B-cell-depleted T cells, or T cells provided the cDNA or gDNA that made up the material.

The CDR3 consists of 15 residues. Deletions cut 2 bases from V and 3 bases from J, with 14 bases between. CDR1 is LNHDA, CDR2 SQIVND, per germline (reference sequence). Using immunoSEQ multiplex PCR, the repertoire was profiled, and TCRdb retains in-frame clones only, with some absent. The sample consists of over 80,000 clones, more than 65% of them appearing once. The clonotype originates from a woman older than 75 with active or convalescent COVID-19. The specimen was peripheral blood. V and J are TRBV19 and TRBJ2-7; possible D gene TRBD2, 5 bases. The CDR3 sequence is CASSISPSSIYEQYF. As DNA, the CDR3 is TGTGCCAGTAGTATATCGCCTAGCTCTATCTACGAGCAGTACTTC. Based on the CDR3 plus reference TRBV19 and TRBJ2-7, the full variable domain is DGGITQSPKYLFRKEGQNVTLSCEQNLNHDAMYWYRQDPGQGLRLIYYSQIVNDFQKGDIAEGYSVSREKKESFPLTVTSAQKNPTAFYLCASSISPSSIYEQYFGPGTRLTVT.